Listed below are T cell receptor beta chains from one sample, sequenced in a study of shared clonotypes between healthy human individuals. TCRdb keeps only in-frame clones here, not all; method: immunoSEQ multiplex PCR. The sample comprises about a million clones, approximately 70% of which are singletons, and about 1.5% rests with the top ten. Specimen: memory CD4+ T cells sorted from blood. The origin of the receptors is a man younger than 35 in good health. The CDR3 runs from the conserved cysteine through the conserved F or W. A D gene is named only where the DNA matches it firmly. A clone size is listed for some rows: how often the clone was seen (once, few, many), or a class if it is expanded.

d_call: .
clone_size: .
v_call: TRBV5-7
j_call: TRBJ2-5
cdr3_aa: CASSPNFQETQYF
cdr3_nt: TGTGCCAGCAGCCCGAACTTCCAAGAGACCCAGTACTTC

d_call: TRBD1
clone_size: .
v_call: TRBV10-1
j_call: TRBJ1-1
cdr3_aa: CASSGVGQGRTEAFF
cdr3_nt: TGCGCCAGCAGTGGGGTGGGACAGGGTCGCACTGAAGCTTTCTTT

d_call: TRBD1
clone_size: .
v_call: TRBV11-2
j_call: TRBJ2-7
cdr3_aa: CASSLARDSSYEQYF
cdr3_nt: TGTGCCAGCAGCTTAGCTCGGGACAGTTCCTACGAGCAGTACTTC

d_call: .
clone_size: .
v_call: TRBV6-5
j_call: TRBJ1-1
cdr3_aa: CASTEWGAGTEAFF
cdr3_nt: TGTGCCAGCACCGAATGGGGGGCGGGCACTGAAGCTTTCTTT

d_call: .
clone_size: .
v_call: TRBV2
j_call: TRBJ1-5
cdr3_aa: CASGEQGPNQPQHF
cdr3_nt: TGTGCCAGCGGGGAACAGGGTCCCAATCAGCCCCAGCATTTT

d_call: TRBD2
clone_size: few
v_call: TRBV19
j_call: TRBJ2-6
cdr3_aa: CASSPREAGANVLTF
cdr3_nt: TGTGCCAGTAGTCCTCGGGAGGCGGGGGCCAACGTCCTGACTTTC

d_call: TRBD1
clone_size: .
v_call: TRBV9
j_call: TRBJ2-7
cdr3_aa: CASGGTGLSEQYF
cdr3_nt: TGTGCCAGCGGAGGGACAGGGCTCTCCGAGCAGTACTTC

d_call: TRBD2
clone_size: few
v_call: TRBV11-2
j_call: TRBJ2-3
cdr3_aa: CASSKLAGGQVDTQYF
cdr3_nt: TGTGCCAGCAGCAAGCTAGCGGGAGGGCAGGTAGATACGCAGTATTTT

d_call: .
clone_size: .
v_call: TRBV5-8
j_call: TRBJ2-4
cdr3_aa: CASSSPGAGWENIQYF
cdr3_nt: TGTGCCAGCAGCTCCCCTGGTGCAGGGTGGGAGAACATTCAGTACTTC

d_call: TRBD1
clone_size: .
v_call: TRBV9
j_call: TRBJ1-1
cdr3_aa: CASSVITGAATTEAFF
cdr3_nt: TGTGCCAGCAGCGTAATCACAGGGGCGGCGACCACTGAAGCTTTCTTT

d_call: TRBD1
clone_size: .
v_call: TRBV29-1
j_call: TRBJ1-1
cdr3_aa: CSARTGVGTEAFF
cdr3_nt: TGCAGCGCGCGGACAGGGGTAGGCACTGAAGCTTTCTTT

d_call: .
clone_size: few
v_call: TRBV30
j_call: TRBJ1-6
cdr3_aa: CAWDRHNSPLHF
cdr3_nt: TGTGCCTGGGACAGGCATAATTCACCCCTCCACTTT

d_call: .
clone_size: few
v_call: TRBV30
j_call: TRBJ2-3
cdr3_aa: CAWNLVRDTQYF
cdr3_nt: TGTGCCTGGAACCTGGTTCGGGATACGCAGTATTTT

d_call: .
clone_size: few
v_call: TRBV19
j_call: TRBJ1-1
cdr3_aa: CASSISTGRGTEAFF
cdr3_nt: TGTGCCAGTAGTATTTCTACAGGGAGAGGGACTGAAGCTTTCTTT

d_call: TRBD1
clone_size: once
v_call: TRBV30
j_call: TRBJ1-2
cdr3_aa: CAWSGTGGPNYGYTF
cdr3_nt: TGTGCCTGGAGTGGGACAGGGGGCCCCAACTATGGCTACACCTTC

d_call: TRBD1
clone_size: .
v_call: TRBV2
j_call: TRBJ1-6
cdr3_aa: CASSERTGSWGNSPLHF
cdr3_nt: TGTGCCAGCAGTGAAAGGACAGGGAGTTGGGGGAATTCACCCCTCCACTTT

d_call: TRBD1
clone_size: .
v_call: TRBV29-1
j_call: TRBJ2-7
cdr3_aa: CSVARTGYEQYF
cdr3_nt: TGCAGCGTTGCCCGGACAGGCTACGAGCAGTACTTC

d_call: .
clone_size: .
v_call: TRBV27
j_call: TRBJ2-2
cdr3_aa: CASSLREGGELFF
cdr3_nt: TGTGCCAGCAGTCTCAGGGAAGGCGGGGAGCTGTTTTTT

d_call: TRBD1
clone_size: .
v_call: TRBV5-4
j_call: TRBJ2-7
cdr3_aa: CASSPPGGQGAYEQYF
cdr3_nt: TGTGCCAGCAGCCCCCCCGGGGGACAGGGGGCGTACGAGCAGTACTTC

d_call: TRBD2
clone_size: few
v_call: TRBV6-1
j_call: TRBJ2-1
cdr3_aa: CATTGGTSGGYEQFF
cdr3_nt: TGTGCCACGACAGGGGGGACTAGCGGGGGCTATGAGCAGTTCTTC

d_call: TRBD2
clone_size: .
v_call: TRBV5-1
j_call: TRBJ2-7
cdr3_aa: CASSSTSGHKEQYF
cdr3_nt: TGCGCCAGCAGCTCGACTAGCGGTCATAAAGAGCAGTACTTC

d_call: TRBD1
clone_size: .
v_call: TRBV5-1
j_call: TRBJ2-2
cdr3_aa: CASSFGDREGGELFF
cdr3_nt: TGCGCCAGCAGCTTTGGGGACAGGGAAGGCGGGGAGCTGTTTTTT

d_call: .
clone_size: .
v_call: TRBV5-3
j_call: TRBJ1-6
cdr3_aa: CASSLRASGSPLHF
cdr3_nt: TGTGCCAGCAGCCTCCGGGCCTCTGGGTCACCCCTCCACTTT

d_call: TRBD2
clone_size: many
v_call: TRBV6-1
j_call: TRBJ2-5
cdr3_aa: CASSVSGRANRQETQYF
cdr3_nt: TGTGCCAGCAGTGTCAGCGGGAGGGCCAACAGGCAAGAGACCCAGTACTTC

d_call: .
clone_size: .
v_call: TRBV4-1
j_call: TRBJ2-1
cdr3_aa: CASSQDPRNNEQFF
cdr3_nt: TGCGCCAGCAGCCAAGATCCCAGGAACAATGAGCAGTTCTTC

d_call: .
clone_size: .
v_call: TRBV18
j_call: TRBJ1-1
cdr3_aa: CASSPPGYTEAFF
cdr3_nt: TGTGCCAGCTCACCCCCGGGTTACACTGAAGCTTTCTTT

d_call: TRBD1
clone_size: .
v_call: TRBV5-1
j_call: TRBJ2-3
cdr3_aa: CASTRIPTGGTDTQYF
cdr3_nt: TGCGCCAGCACCCGAATACCGACAGGGGGAACAGATACGCAGTATTTT

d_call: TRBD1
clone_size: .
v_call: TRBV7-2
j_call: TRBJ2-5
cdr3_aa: CASSLGGGVETQYF
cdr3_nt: TGTGCCAGCAGCTTAGGAGGGGGCGTAGAGACCCAGTACTTC

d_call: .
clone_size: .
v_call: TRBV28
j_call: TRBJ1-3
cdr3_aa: CASREHSGNTIYF
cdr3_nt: TGTGCCAGCAGGGAGCACTCTGGAAACACCATATATTTT

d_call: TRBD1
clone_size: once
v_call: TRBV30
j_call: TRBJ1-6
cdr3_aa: CAWTSRDSYNSPLHF
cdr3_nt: TGTGCCTGGACGAGCCGGGACAGTTATAATTCACCCCTCCACTTT

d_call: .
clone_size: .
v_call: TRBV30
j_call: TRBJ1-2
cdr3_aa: CAWSSRRGADGYTF
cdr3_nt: TGTGCCTGGAGTTCCCGGCGGGGGGCGGATGGCTACACCTTC

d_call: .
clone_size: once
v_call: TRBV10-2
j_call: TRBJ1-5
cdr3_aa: CASREQGISNQPQHF
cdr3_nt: TGCGCCAGCAGAGAACAGGGTATTAGCAATCAGCCCCAGCATTTT

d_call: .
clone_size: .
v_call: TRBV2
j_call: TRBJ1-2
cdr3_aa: CASKNGVNAYGYTF
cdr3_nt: TGTGCCAGCAAAAACGGGGTGAATGCCTATGGCTACACCTTC

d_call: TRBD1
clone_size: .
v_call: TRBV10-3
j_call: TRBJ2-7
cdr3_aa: CATTGANEQYF
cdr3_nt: TGTGCCACCACAGGGGCCAACGAGCAGTACTTC

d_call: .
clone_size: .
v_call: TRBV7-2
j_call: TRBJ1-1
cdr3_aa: CASSLVSWVQGTEAFF
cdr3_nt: TGTGCCAGCAGCTTAGTAAGTTGGGTACAGGGCACTGAAGCTTTCTTT

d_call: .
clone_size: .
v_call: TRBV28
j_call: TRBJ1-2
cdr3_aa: CASSLVGYGYTF
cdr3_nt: TGTGCCAGCAGTTTGGTGGGGTATGGCTACACCTTC

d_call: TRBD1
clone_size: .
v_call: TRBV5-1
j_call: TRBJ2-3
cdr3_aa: CASSRIPQGGADTQYF
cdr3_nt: TGCGCCAGCAGCCGTATCCCACAGGGGGGAGCAGATACGCAGTATTTT

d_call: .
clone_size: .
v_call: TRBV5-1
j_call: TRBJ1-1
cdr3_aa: CASSINTEAFF
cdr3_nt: TGCGCCAGCAGCATTAACACTGAAGCTTTCTTT

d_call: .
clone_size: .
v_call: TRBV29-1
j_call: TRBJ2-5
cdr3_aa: CSAKGWQETQYF
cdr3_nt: TGCAGCGCTAAAGGTTGGCAAGAGACCCAGTACTTC

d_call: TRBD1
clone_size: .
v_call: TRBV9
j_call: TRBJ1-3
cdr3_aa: CASSVDRGGNTIYF
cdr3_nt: TGTGCCAGCAGCGTAGACAGGGGTGGAAACACCATATATTTT

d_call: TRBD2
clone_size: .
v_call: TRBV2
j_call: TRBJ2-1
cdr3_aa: CASSDETSGGPIPSYNEQFF
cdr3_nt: TGTGCCAGCAGTGATGAGACTAGCGGGGGCCCAATACCCAGCTACAATGAGCAGTTCTTC

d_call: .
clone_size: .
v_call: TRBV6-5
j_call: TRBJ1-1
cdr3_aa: CASSYTTGRNTEAFF
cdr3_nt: TGTGCCAGCAGTTACACAACAGGGAGGAACACTGAAGCTTTCTTT